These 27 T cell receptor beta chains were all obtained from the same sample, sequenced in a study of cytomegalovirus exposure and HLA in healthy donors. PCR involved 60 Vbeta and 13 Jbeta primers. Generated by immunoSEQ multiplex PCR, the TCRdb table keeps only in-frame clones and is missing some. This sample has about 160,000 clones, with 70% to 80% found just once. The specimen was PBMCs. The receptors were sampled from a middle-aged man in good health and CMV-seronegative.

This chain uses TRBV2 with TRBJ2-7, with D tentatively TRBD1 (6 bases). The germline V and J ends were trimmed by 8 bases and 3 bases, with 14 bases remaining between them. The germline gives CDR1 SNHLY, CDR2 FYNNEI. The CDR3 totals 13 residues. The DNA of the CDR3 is TGTGCCAGCGCAGGGGTTGAAGGCTACGAGCAGTACTTC. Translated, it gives CASAGVEGYEQYF.

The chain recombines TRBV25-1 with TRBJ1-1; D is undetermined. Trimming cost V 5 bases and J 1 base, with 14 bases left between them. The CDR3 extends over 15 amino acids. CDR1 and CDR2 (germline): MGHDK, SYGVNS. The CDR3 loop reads CASSTPGLGNTEAFF. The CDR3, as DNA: TGTGCCAGCAGTACCCCCGGACTCGGGAACACTGAAGCTTTCTTT. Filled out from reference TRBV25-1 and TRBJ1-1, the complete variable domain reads EADIYQTPRYLVIGTGKKITLECSQTMGHDKMYWYQQDPGMELHLIHYSYGVNSTEKGDLSSESTVSRIRTEHFPLTLESARPSHTSQYLCASSTPGLGNTEAFFGQGTRLTVV.

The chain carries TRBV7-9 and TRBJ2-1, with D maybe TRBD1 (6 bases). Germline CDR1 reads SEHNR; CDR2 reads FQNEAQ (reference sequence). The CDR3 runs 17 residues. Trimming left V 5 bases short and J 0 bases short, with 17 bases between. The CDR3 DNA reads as TGTGCCAGCAGCCCGGACAGTTTGGGGTTCTCCTACAATGAGCAGTTCTTC. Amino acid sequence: CASSPDSLGFSYNEQFF.

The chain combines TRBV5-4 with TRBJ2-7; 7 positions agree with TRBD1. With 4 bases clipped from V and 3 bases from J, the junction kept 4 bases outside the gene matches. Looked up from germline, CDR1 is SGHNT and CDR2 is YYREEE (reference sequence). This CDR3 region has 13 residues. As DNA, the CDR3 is TGTGCCAGCAGCCCCCGGGACAGCTACGAGCAGTACTTC. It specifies CASSPRDSYEQYF.

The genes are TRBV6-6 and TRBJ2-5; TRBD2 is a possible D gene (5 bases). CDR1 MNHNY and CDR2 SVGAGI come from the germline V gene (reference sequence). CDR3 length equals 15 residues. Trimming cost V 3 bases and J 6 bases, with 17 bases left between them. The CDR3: CASSYRDASRQTQYF. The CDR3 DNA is TGTGCCAGCAGTTATCGGGATGCGTCCAGGCAGACCCAGTACTTC.

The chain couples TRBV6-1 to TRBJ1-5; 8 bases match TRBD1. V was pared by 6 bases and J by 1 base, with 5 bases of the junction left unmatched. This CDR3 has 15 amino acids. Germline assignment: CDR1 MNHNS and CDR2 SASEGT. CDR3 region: CASSWDRSSNQPQHF. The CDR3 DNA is TGTGCCAGCAGCTGGGACAGGTCCAGCAATCAGCCCCAGCATTTT.

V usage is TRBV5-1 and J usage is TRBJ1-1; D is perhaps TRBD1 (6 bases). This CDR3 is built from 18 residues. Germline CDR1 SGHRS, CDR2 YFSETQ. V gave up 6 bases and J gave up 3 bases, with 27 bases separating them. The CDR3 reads CASIAGPGGEGVDTEAFF. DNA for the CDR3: TGCGCCAGCATAGCAGGCCCAGGAGGTGAGGGGGTGGACACTGAAGCTTTCTTT.

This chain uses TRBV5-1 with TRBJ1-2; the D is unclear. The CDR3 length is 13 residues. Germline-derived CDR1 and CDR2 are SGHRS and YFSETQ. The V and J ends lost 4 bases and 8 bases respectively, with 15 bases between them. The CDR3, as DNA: TGCGCCAGCAGCCTTAGTCTCACGAGCGGCTACACCTTC. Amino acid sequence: CASSLSLTSGYTF.

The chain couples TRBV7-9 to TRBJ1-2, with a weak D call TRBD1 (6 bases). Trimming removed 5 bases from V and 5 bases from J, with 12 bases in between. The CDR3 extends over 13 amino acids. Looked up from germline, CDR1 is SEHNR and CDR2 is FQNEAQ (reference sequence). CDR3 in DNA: TGTGCCAGCAGCCCCGGGACAAGTTATGGCTACACCTTC. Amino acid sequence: CASSPGTSYGYTF.

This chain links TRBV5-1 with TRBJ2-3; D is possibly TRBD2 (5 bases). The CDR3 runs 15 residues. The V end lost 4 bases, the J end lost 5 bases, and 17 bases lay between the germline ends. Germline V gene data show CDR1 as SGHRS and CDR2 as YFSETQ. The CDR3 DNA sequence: TGCGCCAGCAGCGTGAACGGGGTCCGCGGAGATACGCAGTATTTT. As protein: CASSVNGVRGDTQYF. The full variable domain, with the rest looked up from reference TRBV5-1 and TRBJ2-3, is KAGVTQTPRYLIKTRGQQVTLSCSPISGHRSVSWYQQTPGQGLQFLFEYFSETQRNKGNFPGRFSGRQFSNSRSEMNVSTLELGDSALYLCASSVNGVRGDTQYFGPGTRLTVL.

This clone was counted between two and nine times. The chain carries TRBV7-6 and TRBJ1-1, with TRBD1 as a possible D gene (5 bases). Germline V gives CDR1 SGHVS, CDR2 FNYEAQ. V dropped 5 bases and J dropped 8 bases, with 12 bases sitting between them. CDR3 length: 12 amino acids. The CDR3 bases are TGTGCCAGCAGCGGGGGGGGACCAGAAGCTTTCTTT. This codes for CASSGGGPEAFF.

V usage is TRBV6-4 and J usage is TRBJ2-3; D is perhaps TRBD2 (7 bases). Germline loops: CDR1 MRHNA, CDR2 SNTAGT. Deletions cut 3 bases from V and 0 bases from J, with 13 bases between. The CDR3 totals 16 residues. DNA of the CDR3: TGTGCCAGCAGTGAAGGCTCGGGGGGCAGCACAGATACGCAGTATTTT. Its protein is CASSEGSGGSTDTQYF.

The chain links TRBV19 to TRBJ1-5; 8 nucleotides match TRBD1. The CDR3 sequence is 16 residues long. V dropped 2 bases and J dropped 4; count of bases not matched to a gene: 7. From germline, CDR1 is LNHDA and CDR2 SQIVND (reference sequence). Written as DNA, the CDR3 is TGTGCCAGTAGTATAAGTACCAGGGGGCGTAATCAGCCCCAGCATTTT. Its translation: CASSISTRGRNQPQHF.

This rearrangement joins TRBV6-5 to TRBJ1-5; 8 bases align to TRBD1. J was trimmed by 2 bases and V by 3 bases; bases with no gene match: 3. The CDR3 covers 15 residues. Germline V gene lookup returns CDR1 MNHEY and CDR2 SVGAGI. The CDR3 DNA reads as TGTGCCAGCAGTTATCAGGGGGCGGGCAATCAGCCCCAGCATTTT. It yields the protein CASSYQGAGNQPQHF.

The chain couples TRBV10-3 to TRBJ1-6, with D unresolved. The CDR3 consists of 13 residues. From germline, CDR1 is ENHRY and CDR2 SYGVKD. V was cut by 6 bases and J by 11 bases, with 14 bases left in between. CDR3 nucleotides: TGTGCCATCAGGGCAGAGGCGTGGACACCCCTCCACTTT. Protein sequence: CAIRAEAWTPLHF.

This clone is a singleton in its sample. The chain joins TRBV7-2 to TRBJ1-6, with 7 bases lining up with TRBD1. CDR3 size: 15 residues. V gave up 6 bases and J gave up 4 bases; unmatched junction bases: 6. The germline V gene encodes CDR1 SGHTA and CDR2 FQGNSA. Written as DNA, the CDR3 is TGTGCCAGCAGGTCCCGACAGGGTTATAATTCACCCCTCCACTTT. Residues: CASRSRQGYNSPLHF.

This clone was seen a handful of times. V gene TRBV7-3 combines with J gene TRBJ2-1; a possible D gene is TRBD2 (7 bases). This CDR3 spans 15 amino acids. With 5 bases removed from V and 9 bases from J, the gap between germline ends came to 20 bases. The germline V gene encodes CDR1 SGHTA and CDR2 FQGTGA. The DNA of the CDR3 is TGTGCCAGCAGCCAAAGGTCGGGGGGCACAGGTGAGCAGTTCTTC. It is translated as CASSQRSGGTGEQFF.

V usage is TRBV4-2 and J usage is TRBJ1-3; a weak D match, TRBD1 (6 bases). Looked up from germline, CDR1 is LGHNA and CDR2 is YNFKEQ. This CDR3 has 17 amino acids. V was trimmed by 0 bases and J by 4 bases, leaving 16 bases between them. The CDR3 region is CASSQDGQGSGGNTIYF. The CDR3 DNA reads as TGTGCCAGCAGCCAAGATGGTCAGGGGTCGGGGGGAAACACCATATATTTT.

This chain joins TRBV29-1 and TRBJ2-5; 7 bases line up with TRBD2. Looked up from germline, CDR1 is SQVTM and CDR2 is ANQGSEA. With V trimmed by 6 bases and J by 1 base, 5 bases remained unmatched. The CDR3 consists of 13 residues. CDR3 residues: CSVLAGTQETQYF. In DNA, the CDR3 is TGCAGCGTCTTAGCGGGCACCCAAGAGACCCAGTACTTC.

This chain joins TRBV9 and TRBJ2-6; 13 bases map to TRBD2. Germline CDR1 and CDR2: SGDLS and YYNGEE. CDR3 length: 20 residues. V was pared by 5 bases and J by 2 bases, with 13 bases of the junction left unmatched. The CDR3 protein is CASSHSLTSGGIAGANVLTF. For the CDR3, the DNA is TGTGCCAGCAGTCACAGTTTGACTAGCGGGGGGATCGCTGGGGCCAACGTCCTGACTTTC.

CDR3 sequence reads: CASSQEISGELFF. As DNA, the CDR3 is TGCGCCAGCAGCCAAGAGATTAGCGGGGAGCTGTTTTTT. The chain recombines TRBV4-3 with TRBJ2-2; D unresolved. Germline V gene lookup returns CDR1 LGHNA and CDR2 YSLEER. The CDR3 is 13 residues long. V lost 0 bases to trimming and J lost 7 bases, with 6 bases between them.

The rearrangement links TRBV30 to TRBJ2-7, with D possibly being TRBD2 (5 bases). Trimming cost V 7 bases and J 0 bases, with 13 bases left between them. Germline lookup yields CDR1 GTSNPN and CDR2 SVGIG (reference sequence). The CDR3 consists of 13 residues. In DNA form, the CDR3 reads TGTGCCTTTATGATCACTAGCTCCTACGAGCAGTACTTC. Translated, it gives CAFMITSSYEQYF.

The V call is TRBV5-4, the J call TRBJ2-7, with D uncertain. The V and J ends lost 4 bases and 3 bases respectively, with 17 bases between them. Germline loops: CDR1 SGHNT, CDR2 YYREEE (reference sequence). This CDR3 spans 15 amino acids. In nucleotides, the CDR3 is TGTGCCAGCAGCCCGGAAACGGGTTCCTACTACGAGCAGTACTTC. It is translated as CASSPETGSYYEQYF.

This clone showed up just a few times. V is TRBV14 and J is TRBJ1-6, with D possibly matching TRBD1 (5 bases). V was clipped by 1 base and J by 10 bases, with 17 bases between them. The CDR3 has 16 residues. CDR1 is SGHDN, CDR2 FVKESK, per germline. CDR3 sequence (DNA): TGTGCCAGCAGCCAAGGACTGGGCGGGGCAGGATCACCCCTCCACTTT. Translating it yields CASSQGLGGAGSPLHF.

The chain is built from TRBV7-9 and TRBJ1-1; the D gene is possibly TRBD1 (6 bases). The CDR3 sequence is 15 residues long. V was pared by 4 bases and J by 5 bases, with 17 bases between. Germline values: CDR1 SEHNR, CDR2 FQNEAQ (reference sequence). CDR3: CASSWAVQGGTEAFF. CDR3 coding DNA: TGTGCCAGCAGCTGGGCAGTACAGGGTGGGACTGAAGCTTTCTTT.

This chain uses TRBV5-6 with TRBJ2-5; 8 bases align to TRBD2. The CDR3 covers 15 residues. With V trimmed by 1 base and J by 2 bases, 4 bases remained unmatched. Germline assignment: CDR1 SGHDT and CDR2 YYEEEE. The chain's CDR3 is CASSLNRGGQETQYF. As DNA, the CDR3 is TGTGCCAGCAGCTTGAACCGGGGGGGGCAAGAGACCCAGTACTTC.

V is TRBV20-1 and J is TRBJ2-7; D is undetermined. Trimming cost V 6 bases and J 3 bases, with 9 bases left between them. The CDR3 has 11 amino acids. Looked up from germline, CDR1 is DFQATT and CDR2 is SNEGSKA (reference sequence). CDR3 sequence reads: CSALSNYEQYF. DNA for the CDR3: TGCAGTGCCCTGAGTAACTACGAGCAGTACTTC.